The entry below describes one T cell receptor beta chain. Its antigen remains unidentified. The junction differs from germline at one of its ends, possibly a read error. This sample was taken from a study of Graves' ophthalmopathy and Graves' hyperthyroidism. Amplification of the TCR beta CDR3 regions used RNA transcripts (as template). HTBI primers primed a first-round RT-PCR, and a second-round multiplex PCR followed. One entry per CDR3 protein results from TCRdb running MiXCR on the multiplex PCR reads. The sample has 680,000 or so distinct CDR3 sequences, approximately 21% seen once. Findings and caveats of the study: Detected in blood as well were most expanded thyroid clonotypes with frequency above 0.001.

This CDR3 has 17 residues. Germline CDR1 and CDR2: SGHAT and FQNNGV. This sequence was found in a woman under 30 with stable Graves' hyperthyroidism. Some clones in this sample may be carry-over from other donors' samples. The J gene is TRBJ2-5, the V gene TRBV11-2, with TRBD2 identical over 9 bases. Material for sequencing was peripheral blood. CDR3 coding DNA: TGTGCCAGTAGCTTAGTTAGGCTAGCGGGGCAGGTGGAGACCCAGTACTTC. The encoded protein is CASSLVRLAGQVETQYF. Looking up the rest from reference TRBV11-2 and TRBJ2-5 gives the full variable domain: EAGVAQSPRYKIIEKRQSVAFWCNPISGHATLYWYQQILGQGPKLLIQFQNNGVVDDSQLPKDRFSAERLKGVDSTLKIQPAKLEDSAVYLCASSLVRLAGQVETQYFGPGTRLLVL.